A selection of T cell receptor beta chains follows, all from one sample in a study of shared clonotypes between healthy human individuals. Generated by immunoSEQ multiplex PCR, the TCRdb table keeps only in-frame clones and is missing some. The sample has a few hundred thousand clones, around 86% seen once; the top ten hold 15% to 20%. Sequences were obtained from memory CD8+ T cells sorted from blood. These receptors all come from a young man in good health. Each CDR3 is given with its conserved first and last residue. D genes are given only for firm matches. Rows may omit the clone size; those that give it use once, few, many or a size class.

TRBJ2-3 | - | TRBV27 | - | TGTGCCAGCAGTTTATCGGCGGCGGATACGCAGTATTTT | CASSLSAADTQYF
TRBJ2-7 | - | TRBV11-2 | - | TGTGCCAGCAGCTTGTGGAGCTCCTACGAGCAGTACTTC | CASSLWSSYEQYF
TRBJ2-3 | - | TRBV6-5 | - | TGTGCCAGCAGTTACTCGGAACGGGGACTAGATACGCAGTATTTT | CASSYSERGLDTQYF
TRBJ2-2 | - | TRBV9 | - | TGTGCCAGCAGCGTAGGGTCGGGAGATTACACCGGGGAGCTGTTTTTT | CASSVGSGDYTGELFF
TRBJ1-5 | - | TRBV7-6 | many | TGTGCCAGCAGCTTAGAAACAGGGAGTTGGGGCAATCAGCCCCAGCATTTT | CASSLETGSWGNQPQHF
TRBJ2-3 | TRBD2 | TRBV6-4 | - | TGTGCCAGCAGTGACCCTAGCGGGAACGGGAGTACAGATACGCAGTATTTT | CASSDPSGNGSTDTQYF
TRBJ2-3 | TRBD2 | TRBV11-2 | - | TGTGCCAGCAGCTTAGACGGGGGGAGACTCAGCACAGATACGCAGTATTTT | CASSLDGGRLSTDTQYF
TRBJ2-5 | TRBD1 | TRBV2 | - | TGTGCCAGCAGTGTTTTGGACAGGGCTGGATTAGAGACCCAGTACTTC | CASSVLDRAGLETQYF
TRBJ1-2 | - | TRBV2 | - | TGTGCCAGCAGTCCCCTCACACCCGACCCAAGCAATGGCTACACCTTC | CASSPLTPDPSNGYTF
TRBJ2-1 | - | TRBV27 | many | TGTGCCAGCAGTTACTACAATGAGCAGTTCTTC | CASSYYNEQFF
TRBJ2-7 | - | TRBV6-5 | - | TGTGCCAGCAGTTACGTCTGGGGTGCCTACGAGCAGTACTTC | CASSYVWGAYEQYF
TRBJ2-5 | - | TRBV29-1 | - | TGCAGCGTGGCCGGGATCCAAGAGACCCAGTACTTC | CSVAGIQETQYF
TRBJ1-1 | - | TRBV9 | - | TGTGCCAGCAGCTTTGGGGGGGAGTCGGACACTGAAGCTTTCTTT | CASSFGGESDTEAFF
TRBJ1-2 | - | TRBV27 | - | TGTGCCAGCAGTCCGCTGCTTGGGGCGGCTAGTGGCTACACCTTC | CASSPLLGAASGYTF
TRBJ2-2 | - | TRBV6-1 | - | TGTGCCAGCAGTGAAACGAGGGCACAGGGCTATCGGGAGCTGTTTTTT | CASSETRAQGYRELFF
TRBJ1-2 | TRBD1 | TRBV18 | - | TGTGCCAGCTCACCGGGACAGCCATATGGCTACACCTTC | CASSPGQPYGYTF
TRBJ2-1 | TRBD1 | TRBV7-8 | - | TGTGCCAGCAGCGGGACAGGGGGCTCGGATGAGCAGTTCTTC | CASSGTGGSDEQFF
TRBJ2-7 | TRBD2 | TRBV27 | few | TGTGCCAGTGCAGGGAGGGGACTAGCGGGATTGCCCTACGAGCAGTACTTC | CASAGRGLAGLPYEQYF
TRBJ2-3 | - | TRBV4-1 | many | TGCGCCAGCAGCCAAGAAGAAGGGGTGCCAGATACGCAGTATTTT | CASSQEEGVPDTQYF
TRBJ1-4 | - | TRBV7-9 | - | TGTGCCAGCAGCTTTAAAATCGGCTCTAATGAAAAACTGTTTTTT | CASSFKIGSNEKLFF
TRBJ2-7 | - | TRBV5-4 | - | TGTGCCAGCAGCTTTGGGGACATCACTGGTCCCTACGAGCAGTACTTC | CASSFGDITGPYEQYF
TRBJ2-1 | TRBD1 | TRBV7-6 | - | TGTGCCAGCAGCTTAGCGGGACAGGGGGTGCACAATGAGCAGTTCTTC | CASSLAGQGVHNEQFF
TRBJ2-7 | TRBD2 | TRBV7-9 | - | TGTGCCAGCAGCCCCGGACTAGCGGGAGGGTACGAGCAGTACTTC | CASSPGLAGGYEQYF